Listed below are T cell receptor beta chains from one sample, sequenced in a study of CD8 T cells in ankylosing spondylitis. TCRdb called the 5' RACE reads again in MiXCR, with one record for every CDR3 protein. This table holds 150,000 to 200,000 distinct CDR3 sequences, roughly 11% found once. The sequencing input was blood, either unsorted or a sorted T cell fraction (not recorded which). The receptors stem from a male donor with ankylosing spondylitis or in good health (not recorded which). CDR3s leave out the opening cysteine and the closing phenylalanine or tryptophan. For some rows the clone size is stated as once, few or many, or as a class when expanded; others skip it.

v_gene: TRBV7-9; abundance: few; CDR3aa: ASSLRQGRSTEAF
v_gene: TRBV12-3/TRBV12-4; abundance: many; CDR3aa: ATSRGGEWTQY
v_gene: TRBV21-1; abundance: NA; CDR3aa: ASSKGVGGRAFHNEQF
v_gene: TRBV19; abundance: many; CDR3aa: ASSIVPEKLF
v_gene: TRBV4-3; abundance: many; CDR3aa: ASSQGTPSYEQY
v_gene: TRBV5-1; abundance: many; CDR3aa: ASSLVAARGDTQY
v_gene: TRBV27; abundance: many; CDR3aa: ASSPRTASNQPQH
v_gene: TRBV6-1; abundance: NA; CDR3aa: ASSPGTSGRSNSETQY
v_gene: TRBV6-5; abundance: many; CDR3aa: ASSYSRGRRTDTQY
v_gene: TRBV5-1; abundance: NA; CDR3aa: ASSLDAGETQY
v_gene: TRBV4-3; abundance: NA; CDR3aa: ASSQGRGTNTEAF
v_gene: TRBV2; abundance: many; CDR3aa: ASSEGLAVEADTQY
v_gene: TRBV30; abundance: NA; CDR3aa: AWRGLAASYNEQF
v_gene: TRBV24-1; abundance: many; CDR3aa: ARQEPNEKLF
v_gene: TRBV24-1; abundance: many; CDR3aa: ATSPGQGYNEQF
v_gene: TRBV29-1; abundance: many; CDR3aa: RAGQVEETQY
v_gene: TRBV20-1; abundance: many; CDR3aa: SAYSGQGSEQY
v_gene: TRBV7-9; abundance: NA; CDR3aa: ASSLATGGRGTEAF
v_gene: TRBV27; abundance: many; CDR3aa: ASGVNQPQH
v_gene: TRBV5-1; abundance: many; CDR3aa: ASSNRGYT
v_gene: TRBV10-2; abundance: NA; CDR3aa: ASGSTADTQY
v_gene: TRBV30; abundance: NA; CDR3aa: AWSVGTLYEQY
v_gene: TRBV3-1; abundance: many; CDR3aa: ASSQEERGDTGELF
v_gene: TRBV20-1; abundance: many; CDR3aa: SARGAGETQY
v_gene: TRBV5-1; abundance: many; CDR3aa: ASSFGGQNSGGYT
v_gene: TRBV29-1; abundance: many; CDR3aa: SVGTVPGGDYGYT
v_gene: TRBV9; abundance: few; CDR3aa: ASSVSDRGELF
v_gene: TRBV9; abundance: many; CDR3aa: ASSVGLWGPSYPYEQY
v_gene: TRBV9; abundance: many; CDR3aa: ASSPGVGNNEQF